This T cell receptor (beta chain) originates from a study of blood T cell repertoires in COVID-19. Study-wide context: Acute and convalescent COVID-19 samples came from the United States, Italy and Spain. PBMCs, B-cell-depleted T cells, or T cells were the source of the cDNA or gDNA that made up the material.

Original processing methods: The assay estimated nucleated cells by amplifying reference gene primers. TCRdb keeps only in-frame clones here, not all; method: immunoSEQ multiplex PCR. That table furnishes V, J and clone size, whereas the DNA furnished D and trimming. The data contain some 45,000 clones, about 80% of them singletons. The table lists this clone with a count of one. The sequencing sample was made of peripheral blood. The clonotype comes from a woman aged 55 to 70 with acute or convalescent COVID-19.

CDR3 DNA sequence: TGTGCCAGCAGCTTAATCCCCGCTAGCGGGGGGAAAACAGATACGCAGTATTTT. Translated, it gives CASSLIPASGGKTDTQYF. V and J are TRBV7-3 and TRBJ2-3; 11 nucleotides match TRBD2. The germline gives CDR1 SGHTA, CDR2 FQGTGA. The J segment lost 3 bases and the V segment lost 1 base, leaving 9 bases of the junction unmatched. This CDR3 spans 18 amino acids. The full variable domain, with the rest looked up from reference TRBV7-3 and TRBJ2-3, is GAGVSQTPSNKVTEKGKYVELRCDPISGHTALYWYRQSLGQGPEFLIYFQGTGAADDSGLPNDRFFAVRPEGSVSTLKIQRTERGDSAVYLCASSLIPASGGKTDTQYFGPGTRLTVL.